This TCR beta chain was found in a study of blood T cell repertoires in COVID-19. In this sample, this clone turned up once. In germline, CDR1 is ENHRY, CDR2 SYGVKD. Between the trimmed V and J ends, which lost 2 bases and 2 bases, there was a span of 10 bases. This CDR3 comprises 14 residues. Measured with immunoSEQ multiplex PCR; TCRdb has only the in-frame clones, and not every one. The sample carries about 200,000 clones, 75% to 85% recorded once. J is TRBJ2-7 and V is TRBV10-3, with D possibly being TRBD1 (6 bases). The sequenced sample was PBMCs or T cells enriched from blood (not recorded which). The clonotype was recovered from a woman aged 35 to 49 with acute COVID-19. Here the CDR3 reads CAISESPGAYEQYF. The CDR3 region has the DNA TGTGCCATCAGTGAGAGTCCAGGGGCCTACGAGCAGTACTTC.